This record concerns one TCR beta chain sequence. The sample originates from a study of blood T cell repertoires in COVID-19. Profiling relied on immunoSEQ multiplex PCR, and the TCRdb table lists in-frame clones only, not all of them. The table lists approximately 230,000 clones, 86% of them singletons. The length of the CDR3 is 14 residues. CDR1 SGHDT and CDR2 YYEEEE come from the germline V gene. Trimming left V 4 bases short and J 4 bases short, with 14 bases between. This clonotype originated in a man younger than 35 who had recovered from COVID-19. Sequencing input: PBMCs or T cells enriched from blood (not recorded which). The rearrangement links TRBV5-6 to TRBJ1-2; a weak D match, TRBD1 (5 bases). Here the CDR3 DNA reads TGTGCCAGCAGCAGCACTACAGGCTCCTATGGCTACACCTTC. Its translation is CASSSTTGSYGYTF.